Listed below are T cell receptor beta chains from one sample, sequenced in a study of T cells in tumors and immune-related adverse events. Sequenced by immunoSEQ multiplex PCR; TCRdb stores in-frame clones only, minus some. The sample consists of about 11,000 clones, around 93% of them appearing once. Specimen: lymph node tissue, collected from a patient treated with anti-PD-1 therapy. Source of these receptors: a female donor with metastatic renal cell carcinoma. Each CDR3 is given with its conserved first and last residue. Size is stated for part of the rows, as once, few or many counts, or as a class when the clone is expanded.

>TRBJ1-2|NA|TRBV5-1
CASSLVGVGPNYGYTF
>TRBJ2-5|NA|TRBV10-1
CASSDGTQLQETQYF
>TRBJ1-2|NA|TRBV7-9
CASSLTALTVMGGYTF
>TRBJ1-1|NA|TRBV20-1
CSARLDTEAFF
>TRBJ1-1|NA|TRBV6-5
CASSLWGEGQGAFF
>TRBJ1-3|NA|TRBV5-1
CASSLEAGSGNTIYF
>TRBJ2-7|NA|TRBV11-3
CASSQDRLSYEQYF
>TRBJ2-7|NA|TRBV6-1
CASRSRGTGMYEQYF
>TRBJ2-3|NA|TRBV27
CAPGLVNTQYF
>TRBJ2-5|NA|TRBV6-1
CASSSRGLKPAQYF
>TRBJ2-3|NA|TRBV18
CASSLVTGDSDTQYF
>TRBJ2-1|once|TRBV7-2
CASSPPGARRDEQFF
>TRBJ2-3|NA|TRBV10-3
CATIYGTLTDTQYF
>TRBJ1-2|NA|TRBV19
CASSIPGTAYGYTF
>TRBJ1-3|NA|TRBV7-9
CASSLLLGSGNTIYF
>TRBJ1-2|NA|TRBV4-2
CASRLDRAGYGYTF
>TRBJ1-1|once|TRBV10-3
CAISADRGNTEAFF
>TRBJ2-2|NA|TRBV19
CASSRLSGELFF
>TRBJ2-3|NA|TRBV6-4
CASSWRAGGQDTQYF
>TRBJ1-1|NA|TRBV5-1
CASSSDRGGGAEAFF
>TRBJ1-1|NA|TRBV18
CASSPRQGWTEAFF
>TRBJ2-5|once|TRBV5-4
CASSSTWAAETQYF
>TRBJ2-2|NA|TRBV10-3
CAISERGQGRTGELFF
>TRBJ2-3|NA|TRBV19
CASSMMGTDTQYF
>TRBJ1-3|few|TRBV30
CAWKRSGNTIYF
>TRBJ2-7|NA|TRBV5-5
CASSLVVAGAYEQYF
>TRBJ1-2|NA|TRBV6-6
CASTFTGQTHGYTF